This T cell receptor beta chain was observed in a study of vaccination effects on CD4 cells after COVID-19. As concerns this clone: Its antigen remains unidentified.

This CDR3 comprises 14 residues. CDR1 MNHEY and CDR2 SVGAGI come from the germline V gene. Trimming cost V 8 bases and J 8 bases, with 19 bases left between them. Here immunoSEQ multiplex PCR was the method, and the copy in TCRdb shows in-frame clones only, minus some. The sample consists of about 79,000 clones, about 74% of them appearing once. With the ViraFEST assay, the study expanded antigen-specific CD4+ T cells using viral peptide pools, then sequenced them. CD4+ T cell isolation took place after 10 days of culture. IL-2 at roughly 9.7 IU/ml and peptides at approximately 9.5 ug/ml were added to cultured PBMC, approximately 1.9 million per well.

The chain employs TRBV6-5 and TRBJ2-1; D could derive from TRBD1 or TRBD2 (6 bases each). Here the sequenced sample was CD4+ T cells from PBMCs cultured with HCoV-229E spike peptides, taken before COVID-19 vaccination. The sequence came from a human donor who received a COVID-19 vaccine. The CDR3 region has the DNA TGTGCCAGCCCCGGAGGGGGTATTCGCCATGAGCAGTTCTTC. Residues: CASPGGGIRHEQFF.